This TCR beta chain appears in the sequencing data of a study of blood T cell repertoires in COVID-19. Study-level information: Some COVID-19 samples were acute and others convalescent; all came from the United States, Italy and Spain. PBMCs, B-cell-depleted T cells, or T cells were the source of the cDNA or gDNA that made up the material.

TCRdb keeps only in-frame clones here, not all; method: immunoSEQ multiplex PCR. The sample includes tens of thousands of clones, approximately 88% seen only once; the top ten take approximately 1.5%. CDR3 size: 15 residues. Trimming cost V 2 bases and J 7 bases; bases outside gene matches: 3. Germline V lookup: CDR1 SNHLY, CDR2 FYNNEI. Sequenced sample: peripheral blood. The TCR was taken from a woman aged 40-49 years with acute or convalescent COVID-19. This chain joins TRBV2 and TRBJ1-6; TRBD1 matches 9 bases. The CDR3 DNA reads as TGTGCCAGCAGTGAAATTGGACAGGGGAATTCACCCCTCCACTTT. Protein sequence: CASSEIGQGNSPLHF.